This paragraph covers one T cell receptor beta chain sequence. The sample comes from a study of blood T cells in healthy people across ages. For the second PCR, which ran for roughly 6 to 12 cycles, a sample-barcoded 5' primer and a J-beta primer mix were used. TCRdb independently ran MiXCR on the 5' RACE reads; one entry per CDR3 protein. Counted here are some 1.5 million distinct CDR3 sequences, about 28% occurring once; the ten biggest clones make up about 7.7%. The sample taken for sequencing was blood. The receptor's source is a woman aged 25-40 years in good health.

The CDR3 sequence is CASSEALVQETQYF. Here the CDR3 DNA reads TGTGCCAGCAGTGAAGCTCTTGTTCAAGAGACCCAGTACTTC. The rearrangement links TRBV2 to TRBJ2-5; D unresolved. Trimming stripped 0 bases from V and 2 bases from J, with 7 bases between. CDR1 SNHLY and CDR2 FYNNEI come from the germline V gene. The CDR3 consists of 14 residues. Full variable domain (outside the CDR3, taken from reference TRBV2 and TRBJ2-5): EPEVTQTPSHQVTQMGQEVILRCVPISNHLYFYWYRQILGQKVEFLVSFYNNEISEKSEIFDDQFSVERPDGSNFTLKIRSTKLEDSAMYFCASSEALVQETQYFGPGTRLLVL.